The entry below describes one TCR beta chain. This sample stems from a study of OX40 agonist ivuxolimab in advanced cancers. There are 16 residues in the CDR3. The V gene end was trimmed by 5 bases and the J gene end by 10 bases; junction bases not matched to a gene: 16. Germline V lookup: CDR1 SGHAT, CDR2 FQNNGV. Generated by immunoSEQ multiplex PCR, the TCRdb table keeps only in-frame clones and is missing some. The sample records more than 9,500 clones, 81% being singletons. The chain has TRBV11-2 and TRBJ2-1; the match to TRBD2 covers 8 bases. The receptor was isolated from an adult with an advanced solid tumor such as melanoma, head and neck, liver or kidney cancer. The starting material was CD4+ or CD8+ T cells sorted from blood, obtained in a trial of the OX40 agonist ivuxolimab. CDR3 residues: CASSPAGVRQIGEQFF. The CDR3 region has the DNA TGTGCCAGCAGCCCAGCGGGGGTCCGCCAAATTGGGGAGCAGTTCTTC. The full variable domain, with the rest looked up from reference TRBV11-2 and TRBJ2-1, is EAGVAQSPRYKIIEKRQSVAFWCNPISGHATLYWYQQILGQGPKLLIQFQNNGVVDDSQLPKDRFSAERLKGVDSTLKIQPAKLEDSAVYLCASSPAGVRQIGEQFFGPGTRLTVL.